This T cell receptor (beta chain) was documented in a study of cytomegalovirus exposure and HLA in healthy donors. Findings and caveats of the study: A later analysis, which compared TCR beta chains of equal frequency, found the HLA-associated ones more clonally expanded. Within a later analysis, the majority of CMV-associated TCR beta chains appeared HLA-restricted.

Nominally healthy donors were sampled, though unrecorded immune exposures were likely. PCR amplification relied on 60 Vbeta primers (plus 13 Jbeta primers). The repertoire was sequenced with immunoSEQ multiplex PCR; TCRdb's copy has only in-frame clones and lacks some. The sample carries about 150,000 clones, 60% to 85% recorded once. Points on this clone: What it recognizes is unknown.

Sequences were obtained from PBMCs. The TCR comes from a woman in her forties in good health and CMV-seronegative.

CDR3: CASSQGHSGNYEQYF. CDR3 nucleotide sequence: TGCGCCAGCAGCCAAGGGCATAGCGGGAACTACGAGCAGTACTTC. The J gene is TRBJ2-7, the V gene TRBV4-1; 8 bases map to TRBD2. The junction had 5 bases not matched to a gene; V was cut back by 1 base and J by 3 bases. This CDR3 region has 15 residues. Per germline, CDR1 MGHRA and CDR2 YSYEKL.